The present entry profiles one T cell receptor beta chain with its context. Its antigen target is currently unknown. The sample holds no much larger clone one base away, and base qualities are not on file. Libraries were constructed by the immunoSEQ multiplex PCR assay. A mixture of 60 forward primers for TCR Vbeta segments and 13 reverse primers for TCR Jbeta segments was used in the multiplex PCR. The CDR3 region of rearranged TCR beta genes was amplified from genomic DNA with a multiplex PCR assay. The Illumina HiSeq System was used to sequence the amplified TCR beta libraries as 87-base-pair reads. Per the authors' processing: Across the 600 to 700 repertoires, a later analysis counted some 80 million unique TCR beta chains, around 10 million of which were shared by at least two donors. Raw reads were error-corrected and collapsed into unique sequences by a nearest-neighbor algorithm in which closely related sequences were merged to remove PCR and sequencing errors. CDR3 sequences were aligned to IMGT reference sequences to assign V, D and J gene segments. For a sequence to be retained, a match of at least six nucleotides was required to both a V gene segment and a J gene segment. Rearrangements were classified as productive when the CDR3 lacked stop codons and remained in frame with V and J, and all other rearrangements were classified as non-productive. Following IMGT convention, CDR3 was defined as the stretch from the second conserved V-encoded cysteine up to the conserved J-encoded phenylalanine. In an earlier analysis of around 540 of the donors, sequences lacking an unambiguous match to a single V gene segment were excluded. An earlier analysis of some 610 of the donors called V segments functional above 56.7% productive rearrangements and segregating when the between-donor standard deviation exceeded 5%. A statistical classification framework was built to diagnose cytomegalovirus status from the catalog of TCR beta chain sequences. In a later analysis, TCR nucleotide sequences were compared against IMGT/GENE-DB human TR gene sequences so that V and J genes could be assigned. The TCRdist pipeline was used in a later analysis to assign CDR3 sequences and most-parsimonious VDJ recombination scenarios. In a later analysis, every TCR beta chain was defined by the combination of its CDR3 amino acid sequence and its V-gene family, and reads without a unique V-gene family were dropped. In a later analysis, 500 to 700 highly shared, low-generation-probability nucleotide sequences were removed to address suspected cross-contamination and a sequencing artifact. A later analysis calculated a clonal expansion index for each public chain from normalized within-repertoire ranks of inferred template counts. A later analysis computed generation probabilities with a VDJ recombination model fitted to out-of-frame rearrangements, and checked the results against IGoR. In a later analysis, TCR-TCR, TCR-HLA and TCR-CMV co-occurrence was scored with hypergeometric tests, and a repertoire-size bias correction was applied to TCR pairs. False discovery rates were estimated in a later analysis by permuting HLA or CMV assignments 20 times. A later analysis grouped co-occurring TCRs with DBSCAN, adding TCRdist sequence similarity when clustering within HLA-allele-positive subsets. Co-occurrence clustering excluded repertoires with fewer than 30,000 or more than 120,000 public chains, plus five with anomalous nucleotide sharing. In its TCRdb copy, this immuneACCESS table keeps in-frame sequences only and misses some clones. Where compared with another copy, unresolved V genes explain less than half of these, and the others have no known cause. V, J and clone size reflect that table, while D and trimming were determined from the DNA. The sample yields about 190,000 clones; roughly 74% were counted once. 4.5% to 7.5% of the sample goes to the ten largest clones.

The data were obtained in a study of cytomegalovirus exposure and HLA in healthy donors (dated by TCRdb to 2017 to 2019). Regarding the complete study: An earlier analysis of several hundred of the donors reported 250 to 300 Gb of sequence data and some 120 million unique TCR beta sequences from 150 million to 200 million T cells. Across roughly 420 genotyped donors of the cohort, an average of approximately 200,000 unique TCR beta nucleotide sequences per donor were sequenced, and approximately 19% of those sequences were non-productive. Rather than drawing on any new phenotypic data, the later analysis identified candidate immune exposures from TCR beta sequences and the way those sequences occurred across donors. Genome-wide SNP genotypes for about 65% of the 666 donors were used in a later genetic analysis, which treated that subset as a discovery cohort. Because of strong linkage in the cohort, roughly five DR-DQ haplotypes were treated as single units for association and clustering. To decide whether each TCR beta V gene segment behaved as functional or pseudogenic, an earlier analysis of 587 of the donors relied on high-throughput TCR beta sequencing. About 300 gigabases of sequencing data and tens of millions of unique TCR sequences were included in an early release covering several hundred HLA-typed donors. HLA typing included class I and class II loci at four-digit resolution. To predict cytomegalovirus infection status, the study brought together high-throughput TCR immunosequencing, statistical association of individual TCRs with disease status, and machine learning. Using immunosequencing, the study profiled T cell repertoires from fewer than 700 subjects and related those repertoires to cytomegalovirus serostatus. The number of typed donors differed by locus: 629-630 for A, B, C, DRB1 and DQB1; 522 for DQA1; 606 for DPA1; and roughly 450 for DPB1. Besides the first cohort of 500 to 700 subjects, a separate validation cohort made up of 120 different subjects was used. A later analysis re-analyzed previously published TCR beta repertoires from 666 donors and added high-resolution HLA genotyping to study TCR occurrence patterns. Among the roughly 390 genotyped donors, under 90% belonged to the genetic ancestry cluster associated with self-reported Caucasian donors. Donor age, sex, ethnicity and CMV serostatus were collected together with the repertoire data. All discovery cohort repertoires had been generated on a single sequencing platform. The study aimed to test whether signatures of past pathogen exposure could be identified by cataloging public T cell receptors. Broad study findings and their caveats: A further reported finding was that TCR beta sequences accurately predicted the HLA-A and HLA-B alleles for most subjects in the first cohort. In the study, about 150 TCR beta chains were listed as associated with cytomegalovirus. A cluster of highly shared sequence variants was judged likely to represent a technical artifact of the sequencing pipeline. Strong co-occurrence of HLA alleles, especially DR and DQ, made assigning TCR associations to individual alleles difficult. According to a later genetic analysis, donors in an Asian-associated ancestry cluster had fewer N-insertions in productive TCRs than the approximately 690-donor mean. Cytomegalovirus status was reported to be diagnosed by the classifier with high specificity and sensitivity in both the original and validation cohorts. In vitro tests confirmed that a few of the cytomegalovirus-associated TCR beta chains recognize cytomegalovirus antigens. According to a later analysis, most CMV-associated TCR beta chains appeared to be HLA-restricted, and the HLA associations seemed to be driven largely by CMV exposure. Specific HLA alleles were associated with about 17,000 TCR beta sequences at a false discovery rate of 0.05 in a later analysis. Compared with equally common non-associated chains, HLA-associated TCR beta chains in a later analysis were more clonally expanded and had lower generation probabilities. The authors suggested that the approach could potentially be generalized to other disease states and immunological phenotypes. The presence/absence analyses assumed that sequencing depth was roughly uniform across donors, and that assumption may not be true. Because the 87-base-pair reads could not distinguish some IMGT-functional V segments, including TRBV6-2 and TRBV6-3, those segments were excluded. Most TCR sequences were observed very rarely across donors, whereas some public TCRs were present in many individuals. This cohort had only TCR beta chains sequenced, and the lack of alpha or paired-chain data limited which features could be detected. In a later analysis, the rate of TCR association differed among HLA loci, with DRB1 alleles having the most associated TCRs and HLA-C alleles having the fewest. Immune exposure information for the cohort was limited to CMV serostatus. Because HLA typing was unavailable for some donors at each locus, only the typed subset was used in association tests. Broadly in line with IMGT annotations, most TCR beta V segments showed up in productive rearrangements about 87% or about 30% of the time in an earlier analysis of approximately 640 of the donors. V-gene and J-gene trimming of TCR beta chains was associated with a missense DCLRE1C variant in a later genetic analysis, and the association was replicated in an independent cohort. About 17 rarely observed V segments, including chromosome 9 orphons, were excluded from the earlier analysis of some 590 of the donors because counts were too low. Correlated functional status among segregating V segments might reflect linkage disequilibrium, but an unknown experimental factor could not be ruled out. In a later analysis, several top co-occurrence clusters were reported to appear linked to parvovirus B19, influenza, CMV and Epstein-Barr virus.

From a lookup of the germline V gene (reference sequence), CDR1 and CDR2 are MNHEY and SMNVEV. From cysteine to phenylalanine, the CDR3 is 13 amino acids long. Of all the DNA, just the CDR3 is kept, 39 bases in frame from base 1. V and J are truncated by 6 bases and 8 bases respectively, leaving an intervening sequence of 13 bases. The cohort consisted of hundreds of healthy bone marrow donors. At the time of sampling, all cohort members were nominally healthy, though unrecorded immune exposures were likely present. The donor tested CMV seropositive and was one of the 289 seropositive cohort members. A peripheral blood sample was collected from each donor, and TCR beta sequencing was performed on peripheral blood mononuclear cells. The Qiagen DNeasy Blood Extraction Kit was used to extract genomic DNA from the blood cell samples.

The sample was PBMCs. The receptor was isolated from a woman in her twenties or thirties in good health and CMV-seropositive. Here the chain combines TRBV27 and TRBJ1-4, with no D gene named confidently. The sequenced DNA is TGTGCCAGCAGCTATTCCTCCTGGGAAAAACTGTTTTTT. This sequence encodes CASSYSSWEKLFF.